This entry lists 13 T cell receptor beta chains sequenced from one sample in a study of spatial heterogeneity in lung cancer. The time point is: blood at routine non-recurrence follow-up after resection. Via MiXCR, TCRdb re-called the 5' RACE reads, giving one row per CDR3 protein. The data contain roughly 99,000 distinct CDR3 sequences, roughly 21% of them singletons. The starting material was PBMCs, obtained at follow-up. The receptors originated from a male donor with early-stage non-small cell lung cancer.

The chain uses TRBV14 and TRBJ1-2, with TRBD1 identical over 8 bases. The germline V gene has CDR1 SGHDN and CDR2 FVKESK. The V and J ends lost 1 base and 4 bases, in that order; junction bases with no gene match: 5. The CDR3 has 15 amino acids. CDR3 DNA: TGTGCCAGCAGCCAAGGACAGGGGCTTGGCTATGGCTACACCTTC. Encoded protein: CASSQGQGLGYGYTF.

In this sample, this clonotype turned up a few times. V usage is TRBV7-3 and J usage is TRBJ2-1, with a possible D match to TRBD2 (5 bases). CDR3 length: 13 amino acids. Germline V lookup: CDR1 SGHTA, CDR2 FQGTGA. The ends were cut back, 0 bases at V and 5 bases at J, with 5 bases in the middle. In DNA, the CDR3 is TGTGCCAGCAGCTTAACCGGGAACAATGAGCAGTTCTTC. It specifies CASSLTGNNEQFF.

This clonotype was counted between two and nine times. This sequence joins TRBV6-5 and TRBJ2-1, with 10 bases matching TRBD1. CDR1 is MNHEY and CDR2 is SVGAGI in the germline V gene. The CDR3 length is 15 residues. After removal of 6 bases from V and 5 bases from J, the junction contained 7 bases not matched to a gene. The CDR3 bases are TGTGCCAGCAGCCCCGGGACAGGGGCGGACAATGAGCAGTTCTTC. Translation gives CASSPGTGADNEQFF.

This chain links TRBV6-5 with TRBJ2-2, with 7 bases that match TRBD2. The CDR3 runs to 16 residues. CDR1 is MNHEY, CDR2 SVGAGI, per germline. With 6 bases clipped from V and 7 bases from J, the junction kept 14 bases outside the gene matches. The CDR3 DNA follows: TGTGCCAGCAGCGAGAAGACTAGTGGGAGGGTCGGGGAGCTGTTTTTT. It encodes CASSEKTSGRVGELFF.

This chain links TRBV15 with TRBJ1-4; D unresolved. Germline V gene data show CDR1 as LNHNV and CDR2 as YYDKDF (reference sequence). Trimming took off 1 base at V and 8 bases at J, with 8 bases between the two ends. The CDR3 runs to 13 residues. This CDR3 reads CATSRGENEKLFF. DNA of the CDR3: TGTGCCACCAGCAGAGGAGAGAACGAAAAACTGTTTTTT.

This clonotype was detected only a few times. The V call is TRBV5-6, the J call TRBJ1-5; a possible D gene is TRBD1 (5 bases). Germline lookup yields CDR1 SGHDT and CDR2 YYEEEE. The CDR3 loop spans 16 amino acids. The germline V and J ends were trimmed by 0 bases and 2 bases, with 12 bases remaining between them. CDR3 coding DNA: TGTGCCAGCAGCTTGGCCGCCAGGGCTGGCAATCAGCCCCAGCATTTT. Translating gives CASSLAARAGNQPQHF.

This clonotype was observed at least ten times. The V and J genes are TRBV6-1 and TRBJ2-2, with TRBD2 identical over 7 bases. After removal of 3 bases from V and 4 bases from J, the junction contained 5 bases not matched to a gene. The V gene's germline CDR1 is MNHNS and CDR2 SASEGT. This CDR3 contains 15 residues. The CDR3 nucleotides read TGTGCCAGCAGTGAGCCCGCGGGGGTCACCGGGGAGCTGTTTTTT. As protein: CASSEPAGVTGELFF.

There are a few counts of this clonotype. The chain is built from TRBV6-2 or TRBV6-3 and TRBJ1-5, with 7 bases lining up with TRBD1. Germline-derived CDR1 and CDR2 are MNHEY and SVGEGT. Trimming at V came to 6 bases and at J to 6 bases, leaving 8 bases not matched to a gene. This CDR3 region has 14 residues. Here the CDR3 DNA reads TGTGCCAGCAGCCGCCAGGGGGTGAGTCAGCCCCAGCATTTT. Translating it yields CASSRQGVSQPQHF.

This clonotype was counted a few times. The chain has TRBV20-1 and TRBJ2-7; D is unclear. The germline V and J ends were trimmed by 2 bases and 6 bases, with 20 bases remaining between them. CDR1 and CDR2 from the germline V gene are DFQATT and SNEGSKA (reference sequence). The CDR3 runs to 15 residues. The CDR3 DNA sequence: TGCAGTGCTAGATACCAGGTTGGAGTCCGAGGCGAGCAGTACTTC. It specifies CSARYQVGVRGEQYF.

This clonotype was observed at least ten times. V is TRBV19 and J is TRBJ2-3; 10 nucleotides align to TRBD2. Germline V gene data show CDR1 as LNHDA and CDR2 as SQIVND (reference sequence). This CDR3 comprises 15 residues. V lost 4 bases to trimming and J lost 6 bases; unmatched junction nucleotides: 7. DNA for the CDR3: TGTGCCAGTAGTAGCTTAGCGGGAGGTGACGATACGCAGTATTTT. This translates into CASSSLAGGDDTQYF.

V is TRBV20-1 and J is TRBJ2-2; D uncertain. Germline V gene lookup returns CDR1 DFQATT and CDR2 SNEGSKA (reference sequence). Trimming took off 5 bases at V and 0 bases at J, with 7 bases between the two ends. The CDR3 loop spans 13 amino acids. The CDR3 loop reads CSAPLANTGELFF. CDR3 sequence (DNA): TGCAGTGCTCCGCTAGCGAACACCGGGGAGCTGTTTTTT.

In its sample, this clonotype was seen a few times. The rearrangement links TRBV7-4 to TRBJ2-7, with D possibly TRBD1 on 6 matching bases. The CDR3 extends over 16 amino acids. Germline V gene sequence: CDR1 SGHVT, CDR2 SQSDAQ. The V end lost 5 bases, the J end lost 3 bases, and 20 bases lay between the germline ends. The CDR3 nucleotides read TGTGCCAGCAGCCACCTCGGACAGAGTGATCTCTACGAGCAGTACTTC. Translation: CASSHLGQSDLYEQYF.

This clonotype was counted ten times or more. The V gene is TRBV7-2, the J gene TRBJ2-3; the D is unclear. The CDR3 contains 14 residues. Trimming pared 4 bases from V and 0 bases from J, leaving 8 bases between. Germline V gene data show CDR1 as SGHTA and CDR2 as FQGNSA. The CDR3: CASSSLTSTDTQYF. CDR3 sequence (DNA): TGTGCCAGCAGCTCCCTTACTAGCACAGATACGCAGTATTTT.